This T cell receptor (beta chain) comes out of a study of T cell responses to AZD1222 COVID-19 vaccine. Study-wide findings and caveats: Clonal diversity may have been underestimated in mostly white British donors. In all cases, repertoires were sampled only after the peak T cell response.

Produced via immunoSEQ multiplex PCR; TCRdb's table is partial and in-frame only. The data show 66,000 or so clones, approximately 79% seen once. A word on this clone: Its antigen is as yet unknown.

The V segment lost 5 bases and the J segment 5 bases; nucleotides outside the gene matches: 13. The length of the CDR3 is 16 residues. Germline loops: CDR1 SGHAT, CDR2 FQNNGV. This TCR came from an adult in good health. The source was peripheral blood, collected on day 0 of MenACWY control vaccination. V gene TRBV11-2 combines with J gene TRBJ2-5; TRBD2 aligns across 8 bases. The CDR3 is CASSRGASGGFETQYF. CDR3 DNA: TGTGCCAGCAGCAGGGGTGCCAGCGGGGGATTCGAGACCCAGTACTTC.